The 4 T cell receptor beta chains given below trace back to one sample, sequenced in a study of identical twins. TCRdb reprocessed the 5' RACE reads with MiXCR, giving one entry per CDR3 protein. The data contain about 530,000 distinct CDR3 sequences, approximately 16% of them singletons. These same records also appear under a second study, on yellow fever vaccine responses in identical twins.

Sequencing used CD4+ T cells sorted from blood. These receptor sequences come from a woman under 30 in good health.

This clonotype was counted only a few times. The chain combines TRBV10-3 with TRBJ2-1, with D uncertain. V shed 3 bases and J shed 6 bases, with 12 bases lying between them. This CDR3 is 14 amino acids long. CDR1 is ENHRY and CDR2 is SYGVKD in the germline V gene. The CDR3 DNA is TGTGCCATCAGTGACTCTGGACGGACCAATGAGCAGTTCTTC. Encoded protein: CAISDSGRTNEQFF.

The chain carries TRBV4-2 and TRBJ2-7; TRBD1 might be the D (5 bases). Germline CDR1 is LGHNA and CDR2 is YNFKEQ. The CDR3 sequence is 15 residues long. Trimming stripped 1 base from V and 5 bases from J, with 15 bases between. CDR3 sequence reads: CASSQGATPGHEQYF. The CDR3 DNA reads TGTGCCAGCAGCCAAGGTGCGACCCCAGGGCACGAGCAGTACTTC.

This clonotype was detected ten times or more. The CDR3 is CASREGGGYTF. DNA of the CDR3: TGTGCCAGCAGGGAGGGTGGCGGCTACACCTTC. The chain couples TRBV12-3 or TRBV12-4 to TRBJ1-2; D is unclear. Trimming removed 6 bases at V and 8 bases at J, with 10 bases between. CDR3 length: 11 amino acids.

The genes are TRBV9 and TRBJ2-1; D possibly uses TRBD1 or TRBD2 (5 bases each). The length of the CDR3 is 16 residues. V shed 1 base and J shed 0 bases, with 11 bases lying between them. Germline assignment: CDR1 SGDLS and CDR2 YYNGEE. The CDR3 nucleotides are TGTGCCAGCAGCGTATCGGTGGGGACCTCCTACAATGAGCAGTTCTTC. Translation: CASSVSVGTSYNEQFF.